These 24 T cell receptor beta chains originate from one sample sequenced in a study of regulatory T cells in long-lasting Graves disease. iRepertoire HTBI primers and Arm-PCR of CDR3 regions built TCR beta libraries. TCRdb passed the multiplex PCR reads through MiXCR, listing each CDR3 protein once. This table holds about 290,000 distinct CDR3 sequences, more than 20% found once. Time point defined: persistent/refractory GD, antithyroid drugs over 5 years with positive TRAb. From PBMCs, RNA was extracted and then used to make the TCR library. Source: peripheral blood mononuclear cells (PBMCs), taken when the disease was refractory, from a patient treated with antithyroid drugs. The receptors stem from a female donor with Graves disease.

This clonotype showed up just a few times. The chain has TRBV7-9 and TRBJ2-3, with TRBD2 as a possible D gene (6 bases). V was trimmed by 5 bases and J by 0 bases, leaving 15 bases between them. The CDR3 runs 16 residues. Per the germline V gene, CDR1 is SEHNR and CDR2 is FQNEAQ (reference sequence). CDR3 region: CASSHSRGTSTDTQYF. CDR3 nucleotides: TGTGCCAGCAGCCACAGTCGCGGGACTAGCACAGATACGCAGTATTTT.

As to this clonotype: One end of the junction does not line up with germline, which may come from a read error. The chain joins TRBV3-1 to TRBJ1-1, with TRBD1 matching over 8 bases. This CDR3 is 15 amino acids long. Germline-derived CDR1 and CDR2 are LGHDT and YNNKEL (reference sequence). The CDR3 sequence: CASSENTGGGTEASF. CDR3 DNA sequence: TGTGCCAGCAGCGAGAACACAGGGGGGGGAACTGAAGCTTCCTTT.

This rearrangement joins TRBV19 to TRBJ2-7; 7 bases map to TRBD1. CDR1 and CDR2 from the germline V gene are LNHDA and SQIVND (reference sequence). Trimming took 3 bases from V and 2 from J; bases not matched to a gene: 4. The CDR3 loop spans 14 amino acids. In nucleotides, the CDR3 is TGTGCCAGTAGTATGAAGCAGGGGGCCTACGAGCAGTACTTC. It codes for CASSMKQGAYEQYF.

This chain links TRBV27 with TRBJ1-2, with TRBD1 as a possible D gene (5 bases). Germline-derived CDR1 and CDR2 are MNHEY and SMNVEV (reference sequence). The CDR3 consists of 14 residues. V dropped 2 bases and J dropped 4 bases, with 11 bases sitting between them. CDR3 protein: CASSLVPGLYGYTF. The CDR3 DNA reads TGTGCCAGCAGTTTAGTTCCAGGGCTCTATGGCTACACCTTC.

The rearrangement uses TRBV19 and TRBJ1-5, with no clear D. Between the trimmed V and J ends, which lost 3 bases and 5 bases, there was a span of 11 bases. The CDR3 sequence is 14 residues long. CDR1 LNHDA and CDR2 SQIVND come from the germline V gene (reference sequence). In DNA, the CDR3 is TGTGCCAGTAGTATTGAAAGTTCAGATCAGCCCCAGCATTTT. Protein product: CASSIESSDQPQHF.

This clonotype appeared a few times. The chain employs TRBV29-1 and TRBJ1-2, with 7 bases identical to TRBD1. The CDR3 runs to 20 residues. V lost 2 bases and J lost 3; bases outside the gene matches: 24. Germline lookup yields CDR1 SQVTM and CDR2 ANQGSEA. This CDR3 is CSVEWGVVQGESNLDYGYTF. For the CDR3, the DNA is TGCAGCGTTGAATGGGGGGTAGTCCAGGGGGAGTCGAACCTAGACTATGGCTACACCTTC.

This clonotype was picked up a small number of times. The genes are TRBV6-9 and TRBJ1-3; D call uncertain. Per germline, CDR1 MNHGY and CDR2 SVAAGI. The CDR3 length is 16 residues. Trimming removed 4 bases from V and 0 bases from J, with 13 bases in between. The CDR3 loop reads CASSSPPGSSGNTIYF. The CDR3 bases are TGTGCCAGCAGTTCTCCCCCCGGAAGCTCTGGAAACACCATATATTTT.

A remark on this clonotype: A much bigger clone sits one base away, suggesting this may be a read error. The V gene is TRBV28, the J gene TRBJ1-1; D is uncertain. Germline values: CDR1 MDHEN, CDR2 SYDVKM. The CDR3 is 13 amino acids. The CDR3 DNA reads TGTGCCAGCAGTGAACCCAATTCCCAGGAAGTTTTCTTT. Translated: CASSEPNSQEVFF. The full variable domain, with the rest looked up from reference TRBV28 and TRBJ1-1, is DVKVTQSSRYLVKRTGEKVFLECVQDMDHENMFWYRQDPGLGLRLIYFSYDVKMKEKGDIPEGYSVSREKKERFSLILESASTNQTSMYLCASSEPNSQEVFFGQGTRLTVV.

In its sample, this clonotype was seen many times. The chain uses TRBV11-1 and TRBJ1-5, with no clear D. The V gene's germline CDR1 is SGHAT and CDR2 FQDESV (reference sequence). This CDR3 region has 13 residues. V dropped 4 bases and J dropped 3 bases, with 7 bases sitting between them. The CDR3 sequence: CASSSNPNQPQHF. Here the CDR3 DNA reads TGTGCCAGCAGCTCGAACCCCAATCAGCCCCAGCATTTT.

This clonotype came up many times. The J gene is TRBJ2-7, the V gene TRBV10-3; TRBD2 agrees at 7 bases. The CDR3 is 13 residues long. Germline V gene lookup returns CDR1 ENHRY and CDR2 SYGVKD. The J segment lost 7 bases and the V segment lost 3 bases, leaving 6 bases of the junction unmatched. CDR3 sequence reads: CAISDGSGGEQYF. The CDR3 coding sequence is TGTGCCATCAGTGACGGTTCGGGGGGAGAGCAGTACTTC.

There are a few counts of this clonotype. The CDR3 reads CASSLMASGPNIQYF. As DNA, the CDR3 is TGTGCCAGCAGCTTAATGGCTAGCGGCCCAAACATTCAGTACTTC. V and J are TRBV7-2 and TRBJ2-4, with 7 bases lining up with TRBD2. Looked up from germline, CDR1 is SGHTA and CDR2 is FQGNSA. V trimming: 2 bases; J trimming: 6 bases; junction bases outside the gene matches: 7. CDR3 length: 15 amino acids. Full variable domain (rest looked up from reference TRBV7-2 and TRBJ2-4): GAGVSQSPSNKVTEKGKDVELRCDPISGHTALYWYRQSLGQGLEFLIYFQGNSAPDKSGLPSDRFSAERTGGSVSTLTIQRTQQEDSAVYLCASSLMASGPNIQYFGAGTRLSVL.

The table lists this clonotype with many counts. This rearrangement joins TRBV11-1 to TRBJ1-6; 7 positions match TRBD1. Germline V gene sequence: CDR1 SGHAT, CDR2 FQDESV (reference sequence). V lost 5 bases and J lost 11; bases outside the gene matches: 12. The CDR3 sequence is 15 residues long. The DNA for the CDR3 is TGTGCCAGCAGCAAAACACAGGGGAGCCTTGCACCCCTCCACTTT. This encodes CASSKTQGSLAPLHF.

The chain recombines TRBV20-1 with TRBJ2-2; 8 nucleotides agree with TRBD1. CDR3 size: 14 residues. Germline V CDR1 and CDR2: DFQATT, SNEGSKA (reference sequence). The V gene end was trimmed by 6 bases and the J gene end by 5 bases; junction bases not matched to a gene: 8. CDR3: CSAPTGATTGELFF. Written as DNA, the CDR3 is TGCAGTGCCCCGACAGGGGCAACGACCGGGGAGCTGTTTTTT.

This clonotype was recorded many times. The chain couples TRBV27 to TRBJ1-1, with D unclear. The V and J ends lost 10 bases and 6 bases respectively, with 15 bases between them. Germline CDR1 reads MNHEY; CDR2 reads SMNVEV (reference sequence). The CDR3 consists of 12 residues. CDR3 loop: CATGRSGSEAFF. The CDR3 nucleotides are TGTGCCACCGGCCGCTCAGGCTCTGAAGCTTTCTTT.

This clonotype was observed a few times. The rearrangement uses TRBV28 and TRBJ2-3; no clear D. This CDR3 is 15 amino acids long. The V end was cut by 1 base, the J end by 1 base, with 9 bases between. Germline V gene data show CDR1 as MDHEN and CDR2 as SYDVKM. The CDR3 DNA reads as TGTGCCAGCAGTTTATTGGGCGGACGCACAGATACGCAGTATTTT. Encoded protein: CASSLLGGRTDTQYF.

A few counts support this clonotype. This chain joins TRBV7-2 and TRBJ1-1; 11 bases align to TRBD1. Germline CDR1 SGHTA, CDR2 FQGNSA. The CDR3 consists of 16 residues. J lost 7 bases, V lost 4 bases, and 11 bases had no gene match. The CDR3 sequence: CASSSGQGAGIGEAFF. CDR3 sequence (DNA): TGTGCCAGCAGCTCCGGACAGGGGGCGGGTATTGGTGAAGCTTTCTTT.

CDR3 sequence reads: CASSLRTGAGYGYTF. The CDR3 bases are TGCGCCAGCAGCTTAAGAACAGGGGCTGGCTATGGCTACACCTTC. The V call is TRBV5-1, the J call TRBJ1-2; 7 bases are shared with TRBD1. V was clipped by 2 bases and J by 4 bases; unmatched bases: 8. The CDR3 spans 15 residues. Germline assignment: CDR1 SGHRS and CDR2 YFSETQ. The full variable domain, in which reference TRBV5-1 and TRBJ1-2 provide the parts outside the CDR3, is KAGVTQTPRYLIKTRGQQVTLSCSPISGHRSVSWYQQTPGQGLQFLFEYFSETQRNKGNFPGRFSGRQFSNSRSEMNVSTLELGDSALYLCASSLRTGAGYGYTFGSGTRLTVV.

The CDR3 reads CSARDPSQPYEQYF. The DNA for the CDR3 is TGCAGTGCTAGAGATCCCAGCCAGCCCTACGAGCAGTACTTC. This chain links TRBV20-1 with TRBJ2-7; D remains unclear. Looked up from germline, CDR1 is DFQATT and CDR2 is SNEGSKA (reference sequence). Trimming left V 0 bases short and J 2 bases short, with 11 bases between. The CDR3 sequence is 14 residues long.

This clonotype turned up a few times. The chain recombines TRBV5-1 with TRBJ2-6; D unresolved. Germline-derived CDR1 and CDR2 are SGHRS and YFSETQ. The CDR3 totals 16 residues. Trimming took 1 base from V and 0 from J, leaving 8 bases between them. This CDR3 reads CASSLISGSGANVLTF. CDR3 DNA: TGCGCCAGCAGCTTGATTTCGGGCTCTGGGGCCAACGTCCTGACTTTC.

The chain employs TRBV6-5 and TRBJ2-7, with 14 bases aligning to TRBD2. This CDR3 contains 19 residues. Germline V gene lookup returns CDR1 MNHEY and CDR2 SVGAGI. V lost 3 bases and J lost 0; bases outside the gene matches: 10. The CDR3 region has the DNA TGTGCCAGCAGTTATCTTTCGGGACTAGCGGGAGCCGACTCCTACGAGCAGTACTTC. Protein product: CASSYLSGLAGADSYEQYF.

This clonotype was observed at least ten times. The chain links TRBV11-2 to TRBJ1-6; 8 bases align to TRBD1. The CDR3 extends over 18 amino acids. Losses at the gene ends were 6 bases for V and 9 bases for J; bases not matched to a gene: 19. Germline-derived CDR1 and CDR2 are SGHAT and FQNNGV. This CDR3 reads CASSRTDRALSRTSPLHF. The CDR3 nucleotides read TGTGCCAGCAGTCGAACGGACAGGGCACTCTCTAGGACTTCACCCCTCCACTTT.

In its sample, this clonotype was seen a few times. This rearrangement joins TRBV20-1 to TRBJ1-5; D ambiguous. Trimming shortened V by 6 bases and J by 3 bases, and 15 bases separated the two germline ends. CDR3 length: 14 residues. Germline V lookup: CDR1 DFQATT, CDR2 SNEGSKA (reference sequence). The CDR3 DNA reads as TGCAGTGCAACTGGACGGCCGACCAATCAGCCCCAGCATTTT. It yields the protein CSATGRPTNQPQHF.

This chain uses TRBV4-2 with TRBJ1-1; no reliable D call. The CDR3 consists of 16 residues. V was pared by 1 base and J by 1 base, with 13 bases between. Germline CDR1 and CDR2: LGHNA and YNFKEQ. The CDR3 reads CASSQGRNTPNTEAFF. The DNA of the CDR3 is TGTGCCAGCAGCCAAGGGAGGAACACTCCGAACACTGAAGCTTTCTTT.

CDR3 DNA: TGCAGTGCTACCCCTAGACGAGCAGGGGGGGAGACCCAGTACTTC. Protein product: CSATPRRAGGETQYF. The chain uses TRBV20-1 and TRBJ2-5; D perhaps matches TRBD1 (7 bases). Looked up from germline, CDR1 is DFQATT and CDR2 is SNEGSKA (reference sequence). Trimming stripped 4 bases from V and 5 bases from J, with 20 bases between. The CDR3 totals 15 residues.